Reported below is one T cell receptor beta chain. What it binds is unknown. Germline assignment: CDR1 DFQATT and CDR2 SNEGSKA (reference sequence). The CDR3 spans 13 residues. V lost 4 bases to trimming and J lost 4 bases, with 13 bases between them. Through a sample-barcoded 5' primer and a J-beta primer mix, a second PCR was run for roughly 6 to 12 cycles. TCRdb ran MiXCR on the 5' RACE reads and lists one entry per CDR3 protein. The table lists about 1.4 million distinct CDR3 sequences, 59% of them singletons. The data originate from a study of blood T cells in healthy people across ages. Overall study results and limits: The lack of PBMC sorting stopped any conclusive naive versus antigen-experienced comparison. Long-lived donors carried more naive CD4+ cells and greater diversity than aged donors. Unknown donor CMV status possibly confounded expanded clonotype changes.

The sequence was collected from a man between 18 and 35 years old in good health. The chain recombines TRBV20-1 with TRBJ2-5; D might be TRBD2 (5 bases). Material for sequencing was blood. CDR3 in DNA: TGCAGTGCTATCCTCCGGACTGGAGAGACCCAGTACTTC. Its protein is CSAILRTGETQYF.